Listed here are 22 T cell receptor beta chains from one sample, sequenced in a study of blood T cell repertoires in COVID-19. Some clones are missing from TCRdb's copy, which holds only in-frame ones; the method was immunoSEQ multiplex PCR. The table shows 150,000 to 170,000 clones, with around 84% occurring only once. The sequenced sample was PBMCs or T cells enriched from blood (not recorded which). The receptors originated from a man over 45 who had recovered from COVID-19.

The chain employs TRBV3-1 (or the pseudogene TRBV3-2) and TRBJ2-2; no clear D gene. Germline CDR1 reads LGHDT; CDR2 reads YNNKEL (reference sequence). This CDR3 contains 13 residues. V lost 6 bases and J 6 bases, leaving 11 bases between the germline ends. CDR3 region: CASREAGAGELFF. CDR3 nucleotide sequence: TGTGCCAGCAGAGAGGCCGGAGCCGGGGAGCTGTTTTTT.

V is TRBV5-5 and J is TRBJ1-2; no definite D call. The CDR3 consists of 15 residues. The germline V gene encodes CDR1 SGHKS and CDR2 YYEKEE (reference sequence). Trimming shortened V by 4 bases and J by 4 bases, and 17 bases separated the two germline ends. This CDR3 reads CASSVTAVESYGYTF. The CDR3 DNA sequence: TGTGCCAGCAGCGTGACGGCGGTCGAGAGCTATGGCTACACCTTC.

The V and J genes are TRBV27 and TRBJ2-1; 10 positions match TRBD2. This CDR3 has 15 amino acids. The germline V gene encodes CDR1 MNHEY and CDR2 SMNVEV (reference sequence). Losses at the gene ends were 6 bases for V and 6 bases for J; bases not matched to a gene: 8. The CDR3 DNA is TGTGCCAGCAGGATTCGGAGCGGGGGGGCCAATGAGCAGTTCTTC. It codes for CASRIRSGGANEQFF.

This rearrangement joins TRBV18 to TRBJ2-2; D may be TRBD1 (5 bases). Germline CDR1 KGHSH, CDR2 LQKENI. This CDR3 region has 14 residues. V was cut by 3 bases and J by 4 bases, with 9 bases left in between. The DNA for the CDR3 is TGTGCCAGCTCACCCCAGGGCCCCACCGGGGAGCTGTTTTTT. Residues: CASSPQGPTGELFF.

The J gene is TRBJ1-2, the V gene TRBV4-1; D may be TRBD1 (5 bases). The CDR3 runs to 16 residues. Between the trimmed V and J ends, which lost 0 bases and 4 bases, there was a span of 15 bases. The V gene's germline CDR1 is MGHRA and CDR2 YSYEKL. The CDR3 is CASSQDPGYRGYGYTF. The CDR3, as DNA: TGCGCCAGCAGCCAAGATCCAGGGTATAGGGGCTATGGCTACACCTTC.

The CDR3 DNA is TGTGCCAGCGGCTGGGGACAGCCTCCCTACGAGCAGTACTTC. It translates to CASGWGQPPYEQYF. The J gene is TRBJ2-7, the V gene TRBV14; TRBD1 matches 7 bases. Germline lookup yields CDR1 SGHDN and CDR2 FVKESK. The ends lost 8 bases at V and 2 bases at J; junction bases unmatched: 9. The CDR3 is 14 amino acids.

This clone occurred a few times. The rearrangement joins TRBV5-1 to TRBJ2-2; 9 bases line up with TRBD1. V lost 4 bases to trimming and J lost 5 bases; unmatched junction nucleotides: 6. Germline V gene sequence: CDR1 SGHRS, CDR2 YFSETQ. This CDR3 is built from 15 residues. The CDR3 nucleotides are TGCGCCAGCAGCCCAGGGACAGGGTGGACCGGGGAGCTGTTTTTT. Translation: CASSPGTGWTGELFF.

The V and J genes are TRBV7-3 and TRBJ2-3; no definite D call. The CDR3 has 15 residues. The ends were cut back, 1 base at V and 0 bases at J, with 8 bases in the middle. Germline CDR1 SGHTA, CDR2 FQGTGA. Here the CDR3 reads CASSLSGSSTDTQYF. Written as DNA, the CDR3 is TGTGCCAGCAGCTTAAGCGGCAGCAGCACAGATACGCAGTATTTT. Looking up the rest from reference TRBV7-3 and TRBJ2-3 gives the full variable domain: GAGVSQTPSNKVTEKGKYVELRCDPISGHTALYWYRQSLGQGPEFLIYFQGTGAADDSGLPNDRFFAVRPEGSVSTLKIQRTERGDSAVYLCASSLSGSSTDTQYFGPGTRLTVL.

V and J are TRBV30 and TRBJ1-5; D gene ambiguous. In germline, CDR1 is GTSNPN, CDR2 SVGIG (reference sequence). With 4 bases removed from V and 1 base from J, the gap between germline ends came to 11 bases. This CDR3 contains 14 residues. The CDR3 loop reads CAWNPTGSNQPQHF. DNA for the CDR3: TGTGCCTGGAATCCCACGGGGAGCAATCAGCCCCAGCATTTT.

The chain couples TRBV4-1 to TRBJ2-3, with a weak D call TRBD2 (5 bases). V shed 1 base and J shed 6 bases, with 14 bases lying between them. Germline V gene sequence: CDR1 MGHRA, CDR2 YSYEKL. The CDR3 length is 15 residues. CDR3 loop: CASSQGTLSRDTQYF. The CDR3 region has the DNA TGCGCCAGCAGCCAAGGGACTCTTTCTAGGGATACGCAGTATTTT.

This chain connects TRBV6-5 to TRBJ1-2; weak D call: TRBD1 (5 bases). Germline V gives CDR1 MNHEY, CDR2 SVGAGI. This CDR3 has 13 amino acids. Between the trimmed V and J ends, which lost 4 bases and 5 bases, there was a span of 11 bases. The CDR3 region has the DNA TGTGCCAGCAGTTGGGGACTCCGGTATGGCTACACCTTC. It translates to CASSWGLRYGYTF.

The rearrangement joins TRBV7-9 to TRBJ2-1; 7 bases are shared with TRBD2. Losses at the gene ends were 0 bases for V and 9 bases for J; bases not matched to a gene: 8. This CDR3 has 15 residues. Germline lookup yields CDR1 SEHNR and CDR2 FQNEAQ (reference sequence). CDR3 coding DNA: TGTGCCAGCAGCTTAGCGGGGAGGGGCGCGGTTGAGCAGTTCTTC. The encoded protein is CASSLAGRGAVEQFF.

The chain joins TRBV30 to TRBJ2-5; TRBD2 aligns across 8 bases. This CDR3 is built from 16 residues. V shed 0 bases, J shed 5 bases, and the junction held 11 bases outside the gene matches. Germline V gene lookup returns CDR1 GTSNPN and CDR2 SVGIG (reference sequence). This CDR3 reads CAWSVLRGGEEETQYF. The CDR3 DNA is TGTGCCTGGAGTGTACTTCGGGGGGGGGAGGAGGAGACCCAGTACTTC.

The chain carries TRBV9 and TRBJ1-1; 8 bases agree with TRBD1. Germline CDR1 is SGDLS and CDR2 is YYNGEE. The CDR3 contains 15 residues. Trimming cost V 3 bases and J 0 bases; bases outside gene matches: 4. CDR3 DNA: TGTGCCAGCAGCGATAAACAGGGGGTGAACACTGAAGCTTTCTTT. Amino acid sequence: CASSDKQGVNTEAFF.

Turning to this clone: Other DNA sequences of this sample code for an identical CDR3. CDR3 residues: CASSLGTGGNEQFF. CDR3 nucleotide sequence: TGCGCCAGCAGCTTGGGGACAGGGGGCAATGAGCAGTTCTTC. The chain recombines TRBV5-1 with TRBJ2-1; 10 bases are shared with TRBD1. This CDR3 has 14 amino acids. With 0 bases clipped from V and 6 bases from J, the junction kept 0 bases outside the gene matches. CDR1 and CDR2 (germline): SGHRS, YFSETQ.

The chain carries TRBV7-9 and TRBJ1-2, with 8 bases lining up with TRBD1. J lost 3 bases, V lost 5 bases, and 8 bases had no gene match. The length of the CDR3 is 15 residues. The V gene's germline CDR1 is SEHNR and CDR2 FQNEAQ (reference sequence). The CDR3 DNA is TGTGCCAGCAGCACCCGACAGGGGCGTTACTATGGCTACACCTTC. Its translation is CASSTRQGRYYGYTF.

The chain links TRBV4-3 to TRBJ2-2, with 16 positions matching TRBD2. This CDR3 is 19 amino acids long. V dropped 3 bases and J dropped 0; count of bases not matched to a gene: 4. CDR1 is LGHNA, CDR2 YSLEER, per germline. The CDR3 region has the DNA TGCGCCAGCAGCCACGAGGGACTAGCGGGGGGGCCGAACACCGGGGAGCTGTTTTTT. Translated, it gives CASSHEGLAGGPNTGELFF.

This clone was observed a handful of times. The CDR3 DNA reads as TGCAGTGCTACACTAGCGGCTGAGCAGTTCTTC. Translation gives CSATLAAEQFF. The gene calls are TRBV20-1 and TRBJ2-1; 8 bases agree with TRBD2. After removal of 4 bases from V and 9 bases from J, the junction contained 2 bases not matched to a gene. The CDR3 sequence is 11 residues long. CDR1 and CDR2 (germline): DFQATT, SNEGSKA (reference sequence).

This clone was seen repeatedly, ten times or more. The rearrangement uses TRBV6-5 and TRBJ2-1; 11 nucleotides align to TRBD2. The CDR3 has 15 amino acids. Germline values: CDR1 MNHEY, CDR2 SVGAGI. V lost 0 bases, J lost 6 bases, and 1 base stayed unmatched. The CDR3 DNA is TGTGCCAGCAGTTACTCTAGCGGGGGGGCCAATGAGCAGTTCTTC. Its protein product is CASSYSSGGANEQFF.

This chain links TRBV5-1 with TRBJ1-2; D ambiguous. Trimming removed 0 bases at V and 7 bases at J, with 10 bases between. CDR1 is SGHRS and CDR2 is YFSETQ in the germline V gene. The CDR3 spans 13 residues. In DNA, the CDR3 is TGCGCCAGCAGCTTGGGAGGGTCGGGTGGCTACACCTTC. It translates to CASSLGGSGGYTF.

This clone was picked up one time. The chain links TRBV3-1 (or the pseudogene TRBV3-2) to TRBJ1-4; a weak D match, TRBD1 (5 bases). V was trimmed by 0 bases and J by 4 bases, leaving 15 bases between them. Germline loops: CDR1 LGHDT, CDR2 YNNKEL (reference sequence). The CDR3 is made up of 17 amino acids. The CDR3: CASSQEAGGRGNEKLFF. CDR3 coding DNA: TGTGCCAGCAGCCAAGAGGCCGGGGGTCGGGGTAATGAAAAACTGTTTTTT.

J is TRBJ1-2 and V is TRBV29-1; the match to TRBD1 covers 9 bases. CDR1 and CDR2 (germline): SQVTM, ANQGSEA. The CDR3 totals 14 residues. V was pared by 4 bases and J by 4 bases, with 7 bases of the junction left unmatched. CDR3 sequence (DNA): TGCAGCGTTGCCACCGGGACAGGGAGCTATGGCTACACCTTC. The encoded protein is CSVATGTGSYGYTF.